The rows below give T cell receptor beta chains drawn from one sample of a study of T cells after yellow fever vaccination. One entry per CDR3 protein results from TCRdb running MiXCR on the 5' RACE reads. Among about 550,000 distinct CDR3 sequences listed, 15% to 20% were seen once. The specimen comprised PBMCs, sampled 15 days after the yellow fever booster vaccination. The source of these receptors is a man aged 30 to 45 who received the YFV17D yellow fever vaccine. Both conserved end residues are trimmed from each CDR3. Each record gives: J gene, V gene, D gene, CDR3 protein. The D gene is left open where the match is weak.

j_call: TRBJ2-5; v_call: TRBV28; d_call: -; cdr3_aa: ASSLNVPETQY
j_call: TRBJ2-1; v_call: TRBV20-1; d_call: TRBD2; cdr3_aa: SARVASGSDNEQF
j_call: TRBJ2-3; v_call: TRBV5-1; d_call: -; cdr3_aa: ASSLDRDLTDTQY
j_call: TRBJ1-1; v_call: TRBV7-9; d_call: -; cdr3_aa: ASSLARGMNTEAF
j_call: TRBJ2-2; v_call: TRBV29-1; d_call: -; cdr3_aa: SVERVLAGELF
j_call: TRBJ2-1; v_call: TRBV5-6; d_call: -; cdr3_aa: ASSGLLVDEQF
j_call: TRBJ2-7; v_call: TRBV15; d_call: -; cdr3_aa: ATWDGAYEQY
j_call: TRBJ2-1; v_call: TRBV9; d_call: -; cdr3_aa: ASSVVGQTDPYNEQF
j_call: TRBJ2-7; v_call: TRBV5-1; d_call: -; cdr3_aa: ASSISGTPSYEQY
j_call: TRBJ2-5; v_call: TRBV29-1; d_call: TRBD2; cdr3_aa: SVLTSAQETQY
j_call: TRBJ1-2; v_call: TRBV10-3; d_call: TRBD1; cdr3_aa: AIWTGYGYT